This T cell receptor (beta chain) emerged from a study of cytomegalovirus exposure and HLA in healthy donors. Study-wide findings and caveats: It was assumed in the presence/absence analyses that sequencing depth was roughly uniform across donors.

CDR3 length: 15 amino acids. Trimming at V came to 4 bases and at J to 2 bases, leaving 6 bases not matched to a gene. In germline, CDR1 is SNHLY, CDR2 FYNNEI. On this clone itself: Its cognate antigen is unknown.

Primers for the PCR totalled 60 Vbeta and 13 Jbeta. Produced via immunoSEQ multiplex PCR; TCRdb's table is partial and in-frame only. The sample consists of some 150,000 clones, about 79% of them appearing once. The receptor was derived from a woman under 40 in good health and CMV-seronegative. The sample taken for sequencing was PBMCs. This chain links TRBV2 with TRBJ2-5, with 8 bases identical to TRBD2. The CDR3 sequence is CASSAGGGEQETQYF. CDR3 in DNA: TGTGCCAGCAGTGCCGGGGGGGGCGAACAAGAGACCCAGTACTTC.